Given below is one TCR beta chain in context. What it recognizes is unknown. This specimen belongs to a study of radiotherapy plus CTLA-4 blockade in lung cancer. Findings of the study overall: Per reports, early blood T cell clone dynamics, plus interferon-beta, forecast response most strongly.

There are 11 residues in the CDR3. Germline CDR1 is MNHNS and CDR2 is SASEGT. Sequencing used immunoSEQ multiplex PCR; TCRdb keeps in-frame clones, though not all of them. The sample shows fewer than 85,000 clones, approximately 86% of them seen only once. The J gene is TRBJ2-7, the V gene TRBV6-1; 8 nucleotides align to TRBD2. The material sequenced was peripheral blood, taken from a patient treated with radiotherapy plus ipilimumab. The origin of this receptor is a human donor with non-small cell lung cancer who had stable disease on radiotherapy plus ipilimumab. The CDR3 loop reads CGCGGIYEQYF. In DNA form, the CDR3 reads TGTGGGTGCGGGGGGATCTACGAGCAGTACTTC.